The present entry profiles one T cell receptor (beta chain) with its context. This sample is part of a study of blood T cell repertoires in COVID-19. Overall study context: Sources were T cells, B-cell-depleted T cells, or PBMCs; the material itself was cDNA or gDNA.

Original methodology: How many nucleated cells were present was estimated from reference gene primer amplification. Sequenced by immunoSEQ multiplex PCR; TCRdb stores in-frame clones only, minus some. The V and J calls and clone size are taken from that table; D and trimming were inferred from the DNA. The table lists around 420,000 clones, around 90% of them singletons. CDR1 is SEHNR and CDR2 is FQNEAQ in the germline V gene (reference sequence). The V and J ends lost 5 bases and 5 bases respectively, with 9 bases between them. The CDR3 runs to 12 residues. Participants spanned ages roughly 18 to 95 years and resided in fewer than 30 US areas. Self-reported history from a screening survey and questionnaire set each donor's cohort.

Sequenced input: PBMCs or T cells enriched from blood (not recorded which). The chain combines TRBV7-9 with TRBJ2-5; the D is unclear. This sequence was found in a woman aged 35 to 49 with acute COVID-19. The CDR3 here is CASSADSETQYF. In DNA form, the CDR3 reads TGTGCCAGCAGCGCCGACTCCGAGACCCAGTACTTC.